This T cell receptor beta chain was recovered during a study of tumour-infiltrating T cells in Burkitt lymphoma. The overall study: Repertoire clonality predicted overall and progression-free survival.

The repertoire was sequenced with immunoSEQ multiplex PCR; TCRdb's copy has only in-frame clones and lacks some. This sample has 4,000 to 5,000 clones, with about 81% found just once. V was shortened by 6 bases and J by 0 bases, with 9 bases between the two germline ends. This CDR3 is 13 amino acids long. Germline CDR1 reads SNHLY; CDR2 reads FYNNEI. The sample was tumor tissue. The chain links TRBV2 to TRBJ2-7; D ambiguous. The receptor was derived from a human donor with diffuse large B-cell lymphoma. Some clones in this sample may be carry-over from other donors' samples. CDR3 bases: TGTGCCAGCAGGATAGACATCTCCTACGAGCAGTACTTC. This gives the protein CASRIDISYEQYF. The whole variable domain, filled in from reference TRBV2 and TRBJ2-7, reads EPEVTQTPSHQVTQMGQEVILRCVPISNHLYFYWYRQILGQKVEFLVSFYNNEISEKSEIFDDQFSVERPDGSNFTLKIRSTKLEDSAMYFCASRIDISYEQYFGPGTRLTVT.